This T cell receptor beta chain was retrieved from a study of regulatory T cells in long-lasting Graves disease (dated by TCRdb to the early 2020s). Regarding the research as a whole: Persistent Graves' disease was defined as persistently positive TSH receptor autoantibodies together with antithyroid drug treatment for over 5 years. Persistent Graves' disease patients in the clinical cohort had taken antithyroid drugs for 8 to 12 years on average. This study used TCR sequencing and RNA sequencing of peripheral blood to compare persistent Graves' disease patients against newly diagnosed Graves' disease patients. A total of 33 samples underwent TCR sequencing: around 13 from persistent and approximately 20 from newly diagnosed Graves' disease patients. The study took place in China and was registered as a clinical trial. General study outcomes and caveats: TRBV28, TRBJ1-2 and TRBJ2-5 were preferentially used in persistent disease, while TRBV20-1 and TRBJ2-1 were favored in newly diagnosed disease. Only the TCR beta chain was sequenced and analyzed. As a limitation, the authors acknowledged that the small sample size may reduce accuracy. Peripheral blood alone was examined, since thyroid tissue, which constituted the primary lesion, could not be accessed. Lower TCR Shannon entropy and fewer highly expanded clones were observed in persistent Graves' disease patients than in newly diagnosed patients, which suggested clonal expansion. A larger number of public clonotypes was shared among persistent patients (fewer than 3,000) than among newly diagnosed patients (more than 850).

V was cut back by 6 bases and J by 7 bases, leaving a gap of 13 bases between them. From its cysteine to its phenylalanine, the CDR3 spans 12 amino acids. The retained sequence is limited to the CDR3, 36 bases, with the frame set at the first base. Library preparation used multiplex PCR. The sequencing machine was an Illumina HiSeq 4000. To build TCR beta libraries, CDR3 regions were amplified by Arm-PCR using iRepertoire HTBI primers. Before sequencing, the PCR products underwent gel purification. As for the authors' bioinformatics: A total of 60 to 80 TRBV and more than twelve TRBJ segments were identified across samples and were used for gene usage analysis of CDR3 amino acid clonotypes. COPE and FqMerger were used to merge the filtered high-quality paired reads into contigs. Contigs were aligned with BLAST to IMGT TRBV, TRBD and TRBJ reference genes, and CDR3 was defined per IMGT. Any clonotype with a frequency above 0.1% was classified as a highly expanded clone. Shannon entropy served as the measure of repertoire diversity, while the Gini coefficient captured V-J evenness. Clonotypes shared by more than one individual were considered public. The public reads were quality trimmed at Q25 with fastp and then assembled into clones with MiXCR by TCRdb, keeping productive beta chains. Duplicate CDR3 protein sequences are folded into a single record with the most common DNA and genes. The authors' filters were not applied to this entry. For this sample there are fewer than 550,000 distinct CDR3 sequences; around a fifth appear just once. The ten largest clones capture around 7% of the sample.

Sample time point, as interpreted from the label and publication: persistent/refractory GD, antithyroid drugs over 5 years with positive TRAb. RNA was extracted from PBMCs in TRIzol for both TCR sequencing and RNA sequencing. Graves' disease was diagnosed according to American Thyroid Association guidelines. Recruitment of patients was carried out at an endocrinology department in Xi'an, China. Each patient gave approximately 9 milliliters of peripheral blood, collected in an EDTA anticoagulant tube. Ficoll Paque Plus density gradient separation was used to isolate PBMCs, and no additional T cell sorting was done. An Agilent 2100 Bioanalyzer and agarose gel were used to assess RNA quality, and a NanoDrop 2000 was used to measure RNA concentration. There are many counts of this clonotype. The antigen it recognizes is unknown. Base qualities are not at hand, and no much larger clone is one base apart.

The sequence derives from a female donor with Graves disease. This chain joins TRBV12-3 or TRBV12-4 to TRBJ2-7; the D gene assignment is ambiguous. This specimen was peripheral blood mononuclear cells (PBMCs), taken when the disease was refractory, from a patient treated with antithyroid drugs. The nucleotide sequence reads TGTGCCAGCAGCACTAATTCCCTGGAGCAGTACTTC. It translates as CASSTNSLEQYF.